These 10 T cell receptor beta chains share one sample of origin, sequenced in a study of T cell changes during pregnancy in multiple sclerosis. Profiling relied on immunoSEQ multiplex PCR, and the TCRdb table lists in-frame clones only, not all of them. Of 30,000 or so clones listed, about 92% are singletons. The material was CD4+ T cells from peripheral blood mononuclear cells, obtained in the second trimester of pregnancy. Receptor source: a female donor in good health, enrolled as a control in a pregnancy study.

The chain uses TRBV9 and TRBJ2-1; 12 bases are shared with TRBD2. This CDR3 spans 16 amino acids. Germline lookup yields CDR1 SGDLS and CDR2 YYNGEE. V dropped 6 bases and J dropped 8; count of bases not matched to a gene: 12. The CDR3 reads CASTRGASGGAYEQFF. The DNA of the CDR3 is TGTGCCAGCACGAGAGGGGCTAGCGGGGGGGCCTATGAGCAGTTCTTC.

The chain uses TRBV5-4 and TRBJ2-7, with TRBD1 matching over 7 bases. This CDR3 is 15 amino acids long. The germline gives CDR1 SGHNT, CDR2 YYREEE (reference sequence). After removal of 4 bases from V and 5 bases from J, the junction contained 12 bases not matched to a gene. CDR3 nucleotide sequence: TGTGCCAGCAGCCCGGGGACAGCAAGACTGAACGAGCAGTACTTC. It specifies CASSPGTARLNEQYF.

The rearrangement uses TRBV19 and TRBJ2-1; the match to TRBD2 covers 7 bases. This CDR3 has 15 amino acids. Germline V gives CDR1 LNHDA, CDR2 SQIVND (reference sequence). V shed 3 bases and J 9 bases; nucleotides not matched to a gene: 11. The CDR3 is CASSMAGTGGGEQFF. Written as DNA, the CDR3 is TGTGCCAGTAGTATGGCAGGGACGGGAGGCGGTGAGCAGTTCTTC.

This clone was found once. Here the CDR3 reads CASTRGTSGTYNEQFF. The CDR3 coding sequence is TGTGCCAGTACCAGAGGGACTAGCGGGACTTACAATGAGCAGTTCTTC. The V gene is TRBV19, the J gene TRBJ2-1, with TRBD2 identical over 13 bases. J lost 4 bases, V lost 7 bases, and 7 bases had no gene match. The germline V gene has CDR1 LNHDA and CDR2 SQIVND (reference sequence). The CDR3 is made up of 16 amino acids.

This sequence joins TRBV4-1 and TRBJ2-5; 16 nucleotides agree with TRBD2. CDR1 and CDR2 from the germline V gene are MGHRA and YSYEKL. Unmatched junction bases numbered 5, after V lost 5 bases and J lost 5 bases. The CDR3 length is 16 residues. The CDR3 DNA sequence: TGCGCCAGCAGCGGGGGGACTAGCGGGGGGGATGAGACCCAGTACTTC. This encodes CASSGGTSGGDETQYF.

This rearrangement joins TRBV19 to TRBJ2-3; 9 positions match TRBD2. Germline V gives CDR1 LNHDA, CDR2 SQIVND (reference sequence). Trimming removed 2 bases from V and 2 bases from J; junction bases left unmatched: 2. The CDR3 runs 15 residues. CDR3 sequence reads: CASSILAGYTDTQYF. The CDR3 region has the DNA TGTGCCAGTAGTATACTAGCGGGGTACACAGATACGCAGTATTTT.

The chain employs TRBV27 and TRBJ1-2; D gene uncertain. Germline lookup yields CDR1 MNHEY and CDR2 SMNVEV (reference sequence). The CDR3 runs to 15 residues. V shed 2 bases and J shed 7 bases, with 17 bases lying between them. CDR3 DNA sequence: TGTGCCAGCAGTTTAGTGTCTGGGGTTGAGGGTGGCTACACCTTC. Protein sequence: CASSLVSGVEGGYTF.

The V call is TRBV18, the J call TRBJ1-3; a weak D match, TRBD1 (5 bases). The germline V gene has CDR1 KGHSH and CDR2 LQKENI. V was cut by 5 bases and J by 0 bases, with 17 bases left in between. The CDR3 covers 17 residues. CDR3 DNA sequence: TGTGCCAGCTCATACCGCCCCACAGGAAGCTCTGGAAACACCATATATTTT. Translated, it gives CASSYRPTGSSGNTIYF.

This rearrangement joins TRBV10-2 to TRBJ2-1; 9 bases are a match to TRBD2. Germline trimming cut 6 bases from V and 6 bases from J; bases unmatched to any gene: 9. The CDR3 runs 15 residues. Germline CDR1 WSHSY, CDR2 SAAADI. DNA of the CDR3: TGCGCCAGCAGAGGTCGCGGGGGGGTAGTCAATGAGCAGTTCTTC. Its protein product is CASRGRGGVVNEQFF.

V and J are TRBV11-3 and TRBJ2-1; 8 nucleotides match TRBD2. This CDR3 is 16 amino acids long. CDR1 is SGHNT, CDR2 YENEEA, per germline. With 2 bases clipped from V and 2 bases from J, the junction kept 5 bases outside the gene matches. The CDR3 nucleotides read TGTGCCAGCAGCTTATCCCGGGAGGGCCCCTACAATGAGCAGTTCTTC. Its protein product is CASSLSREGPYNEQFF.